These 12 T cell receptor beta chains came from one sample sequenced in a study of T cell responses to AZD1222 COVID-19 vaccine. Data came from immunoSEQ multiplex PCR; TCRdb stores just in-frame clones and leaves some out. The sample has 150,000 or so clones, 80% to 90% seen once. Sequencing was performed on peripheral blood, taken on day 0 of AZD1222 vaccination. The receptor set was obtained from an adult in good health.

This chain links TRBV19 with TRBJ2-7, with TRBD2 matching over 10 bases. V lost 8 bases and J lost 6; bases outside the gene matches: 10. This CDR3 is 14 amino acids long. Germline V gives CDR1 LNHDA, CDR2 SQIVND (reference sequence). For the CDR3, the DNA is TGTGCCAGTGGTCTAGCGGGAGAAAACAGCGAGCAGTACTTC. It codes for CASGLAGENSEQYF.

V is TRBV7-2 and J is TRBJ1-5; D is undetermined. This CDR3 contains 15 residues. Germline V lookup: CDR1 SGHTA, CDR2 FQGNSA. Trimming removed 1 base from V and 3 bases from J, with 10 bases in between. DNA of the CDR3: TGTGCCAGCAGCTTAGGACCGTCAATCAATCAGCCCCAGCATTTT. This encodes CASSLGPSINQPQHF.

CDR3 bases: TGTGCCAGTAGTATAGGTTTGGGGGATGAGCAGTTCTTC. It encodes CASSIGLGDEQFF. This chain uses TRBV19 with TRBJ2-1; D may correspond to TRBD1 or TRBD2 (5 bases each). V lost 1 base and J 8 bases, leaving 9 bases between the germline ends. The CDR3 spans 13 residues. Germline V gene lookup returns CDR1 LNHDA and CDR2 SQIVND (reference sequence).

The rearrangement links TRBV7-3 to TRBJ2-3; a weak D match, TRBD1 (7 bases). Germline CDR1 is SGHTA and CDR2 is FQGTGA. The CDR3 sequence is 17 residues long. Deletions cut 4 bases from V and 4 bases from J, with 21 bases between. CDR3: CASSSDLRGVWADTQYF. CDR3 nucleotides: TGTGCCAGCAGCTCAGACCTCAGGGGGGTATGGGCAGATACGCAGTATTTT.

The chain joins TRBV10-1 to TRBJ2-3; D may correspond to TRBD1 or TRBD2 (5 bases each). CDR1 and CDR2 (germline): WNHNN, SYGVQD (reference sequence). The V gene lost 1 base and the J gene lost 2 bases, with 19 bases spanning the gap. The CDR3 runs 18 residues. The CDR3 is CASSEFGAGETDTDTQYF. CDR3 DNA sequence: TGCGCCAGCAGTGAGTTTGGGGCCGGGGAAACAGACACAGATACGCAGTATTTT.

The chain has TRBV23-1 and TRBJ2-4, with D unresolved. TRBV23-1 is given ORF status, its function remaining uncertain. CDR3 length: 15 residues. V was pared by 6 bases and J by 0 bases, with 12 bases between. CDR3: CASRPYPLAKNIQYF. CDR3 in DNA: TGCGCCAGCAGGCCCTACCCGTTAGCCAAAAACATTCAGTACTTC.

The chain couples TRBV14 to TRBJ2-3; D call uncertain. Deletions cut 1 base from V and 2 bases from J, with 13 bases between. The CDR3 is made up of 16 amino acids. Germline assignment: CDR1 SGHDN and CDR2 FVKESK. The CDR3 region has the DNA TGTGCCAGCAGCCAAGTTACGCAGGCCATCACAGATACGCAGTATTTT. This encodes CASSQVTQAITDTQYF.

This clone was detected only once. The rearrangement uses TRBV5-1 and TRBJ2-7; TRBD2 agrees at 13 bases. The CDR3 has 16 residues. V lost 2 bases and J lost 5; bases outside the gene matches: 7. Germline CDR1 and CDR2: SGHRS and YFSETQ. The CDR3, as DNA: TGCGCCAGCAGCTTAACTAGCGGGAGGGCCATCGACGAGCAGTACTTC. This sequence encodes CASSLTSGRAIDEQYF.

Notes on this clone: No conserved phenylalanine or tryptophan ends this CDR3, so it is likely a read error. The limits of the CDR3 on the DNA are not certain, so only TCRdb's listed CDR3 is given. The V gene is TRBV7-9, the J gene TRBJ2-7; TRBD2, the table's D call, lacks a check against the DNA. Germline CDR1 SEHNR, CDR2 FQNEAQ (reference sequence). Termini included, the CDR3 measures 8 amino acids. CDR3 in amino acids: CASSLESL.

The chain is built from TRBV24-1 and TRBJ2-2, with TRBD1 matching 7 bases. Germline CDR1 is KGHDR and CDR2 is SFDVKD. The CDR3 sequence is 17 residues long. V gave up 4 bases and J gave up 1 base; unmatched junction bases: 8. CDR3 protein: CATSDPRTGGNTGELFF. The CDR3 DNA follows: TGTGCCACCAGTGACCCTCGGACAGGCGGGAACACCGGGGAGCTGTTTTTT.

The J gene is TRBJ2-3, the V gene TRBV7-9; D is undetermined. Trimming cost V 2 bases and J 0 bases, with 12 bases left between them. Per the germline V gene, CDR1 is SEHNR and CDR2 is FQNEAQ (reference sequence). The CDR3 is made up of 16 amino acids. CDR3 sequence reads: CASSLRQVSSTDTQYF. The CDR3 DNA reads TGTGCCAGCAGCTTAAGGCAGGTCTCTAGCACAGATACGCAGTATTTT. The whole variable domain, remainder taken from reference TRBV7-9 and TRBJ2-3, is DTGVSQNPRHKITKRGQNVTFRCDPISEHNRLYWYRQTLGQGPEFLTYFQNEAQLEKSRLLSDRFSAERPKGSFSTLEIQRTEQGDSAMYLCASSLRQVSSTDTQYFGPGTRLTVL.

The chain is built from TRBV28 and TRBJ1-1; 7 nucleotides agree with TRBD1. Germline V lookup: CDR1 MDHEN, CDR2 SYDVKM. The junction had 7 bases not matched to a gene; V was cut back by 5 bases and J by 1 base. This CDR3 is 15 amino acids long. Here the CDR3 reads CASSTGDRQNTEAFF. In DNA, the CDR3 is TGTGCCAGCAGTACCGGGGACAGACAGAACACTGAAGCTTTCTTT.